This T cell receptor (beta chain) was observed in a study of blood T cell repertoires in COVID-19. The wider study: Spain, Italy and the United States supplied samples that represented acute and convalescent COVID-19. Sources were T cells, B-cell-depleted T cells, or PBMCs; the material itself was cDNA or gDNA.

In the source study's methods: Reference gene primer amplification yielded estimated nucleated cell counts. Sequencing was performed with immunoSEQ multiplex PCR; in TCRdb, only in-frame clones are kept and a portion is missing. The DNA gave D and trimming, while V, J and clone size come from that table. In the table there are fewer than 200,000 clones, over 65% of which are singletons. The CDR3 runs to 15 residues. Germline CDR1 reads SGDLS; CDR2 reads YYNGEE. V was cut by 3 bases and J by 0 bases, with 10 bases left in between. Sequencing was performed on peripheral blood. The V call is TRBV9, the J call TRBJ2-1; D possibly corresponds to TRBD2 (6 bases). This sequence originates from an elderly woman with acute or convalescent COVID-19. The chain's CDR3 is CASSADGSSYNEQFF. The CDR3 bases are TGTGCCAGCAGCGCCGACGGGAGCTCCTACAATGAGCAGTTCTTC.